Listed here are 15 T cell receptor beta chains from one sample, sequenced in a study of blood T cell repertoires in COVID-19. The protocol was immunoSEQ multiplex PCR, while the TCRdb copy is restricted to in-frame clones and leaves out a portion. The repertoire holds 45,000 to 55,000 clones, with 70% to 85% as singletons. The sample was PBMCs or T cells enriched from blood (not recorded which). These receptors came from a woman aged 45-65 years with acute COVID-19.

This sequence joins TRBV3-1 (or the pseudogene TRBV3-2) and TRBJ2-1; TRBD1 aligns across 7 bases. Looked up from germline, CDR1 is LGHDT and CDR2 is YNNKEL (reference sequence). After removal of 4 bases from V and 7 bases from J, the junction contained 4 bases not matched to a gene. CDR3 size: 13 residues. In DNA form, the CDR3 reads TGTGCCAGCAGCCGAGAGGGGGCGAATGAGCAGTTCTTC. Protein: CASSREGANEQFF.

CDR3 loop: CASSRWTGIAIGNQPQHF. The CDR3 nucleotides are TGTGCCAGCAGCCGTTGGACAGGAATCGCCATAGGCAATCAGCCCCAGCATTTT. The chain joins TRBV21-1 to TRBJ1-5; TRBD1 is the table's D call and was not checked against the DNA. TRBV21-1 is marked as a pseudogene. The CDR3 loop spans 18 amino acids.

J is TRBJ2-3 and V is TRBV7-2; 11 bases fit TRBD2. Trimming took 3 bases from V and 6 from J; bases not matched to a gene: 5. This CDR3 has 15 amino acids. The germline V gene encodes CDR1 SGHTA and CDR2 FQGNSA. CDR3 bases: TGTGCCAGCAGCTTGGAGCTAGCGGGGGGTGATACGCAGTATTTT. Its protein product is CASSLELAGGDTQYF.

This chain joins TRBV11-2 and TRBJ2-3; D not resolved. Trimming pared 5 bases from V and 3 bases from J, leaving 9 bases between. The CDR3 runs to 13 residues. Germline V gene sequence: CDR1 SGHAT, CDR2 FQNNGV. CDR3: CASSTGWTDTQYF. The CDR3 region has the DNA TGTGCCAGCAGCACGGGTTGGACAGATACGCAGTATTTT.

CDR3 in amino acids: CASSRSGTGKDTQYF. CDR3 in DNA: TGTGCCAGCAGTCGCTCCGGGACAGGGAAAGATACGCAGTATTTT. The chain links TRBV27 to TRBJ2-3; TRBD1 matches at 9 bases. The CDR3 is 15 residues long. V was pared by 5 bases and J by 5 bases, with 8 bases of the junction left unmatched. The V gene's germline CDR1 is MNHEY and CDR2 SMNVEV (reference sequence).

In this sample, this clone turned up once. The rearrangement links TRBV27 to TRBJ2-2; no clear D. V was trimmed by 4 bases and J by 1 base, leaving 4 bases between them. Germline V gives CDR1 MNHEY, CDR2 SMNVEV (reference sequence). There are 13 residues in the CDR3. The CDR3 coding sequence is TGTGCCAGCAGTTCAGAGAACACCGGGGAGCTGTTTTTT. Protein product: CASSSENTGELFF.

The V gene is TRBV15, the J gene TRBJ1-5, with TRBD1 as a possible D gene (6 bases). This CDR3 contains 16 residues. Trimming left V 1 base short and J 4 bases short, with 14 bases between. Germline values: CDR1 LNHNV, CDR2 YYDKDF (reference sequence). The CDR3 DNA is TGTGCCACCAGCAGAGGGGGGACACCGGAGAATCAGCCCCAGCATTTT. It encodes CATSRGGTPENQPQHF.

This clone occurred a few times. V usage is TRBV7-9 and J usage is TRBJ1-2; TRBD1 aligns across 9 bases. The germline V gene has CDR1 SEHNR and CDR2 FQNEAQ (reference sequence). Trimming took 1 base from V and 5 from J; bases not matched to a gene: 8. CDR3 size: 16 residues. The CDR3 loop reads CASSLDQDRGPYGYTF. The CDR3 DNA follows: TGTGCCAGCAGCTTAGACCAGGACAGGGGCCCATATGGCTACACCTTC.

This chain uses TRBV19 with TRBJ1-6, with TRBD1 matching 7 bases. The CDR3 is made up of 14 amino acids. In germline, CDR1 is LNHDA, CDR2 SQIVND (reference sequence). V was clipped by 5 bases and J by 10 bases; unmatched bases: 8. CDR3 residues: CASSPPRGSSPLHF. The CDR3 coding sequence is TGTGCCAGTAGTCCCCCCAGGGGGTCCTCACCCCTCCACTTT.

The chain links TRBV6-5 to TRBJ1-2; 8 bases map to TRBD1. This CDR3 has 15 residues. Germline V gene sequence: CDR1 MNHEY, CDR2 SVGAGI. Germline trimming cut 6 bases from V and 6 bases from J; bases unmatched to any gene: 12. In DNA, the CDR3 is TGTGCCAGCAGCTCAACCAGACAGGGGATTAATGGCTACACCTTC. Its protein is CASSSTRQGINGYTF.

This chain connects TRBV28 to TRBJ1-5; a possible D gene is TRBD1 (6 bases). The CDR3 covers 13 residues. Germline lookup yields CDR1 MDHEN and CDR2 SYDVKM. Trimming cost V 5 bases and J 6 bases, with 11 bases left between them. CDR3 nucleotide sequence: TGTGCCAGCAGTGGACAGAATCCTCAGCCCCAGCATTTT. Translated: CASSGQNPQPQHF.

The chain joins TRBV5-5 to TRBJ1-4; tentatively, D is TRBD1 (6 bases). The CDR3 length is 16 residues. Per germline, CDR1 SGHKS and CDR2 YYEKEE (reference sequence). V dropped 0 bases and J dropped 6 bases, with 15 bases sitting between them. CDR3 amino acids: CASSLGEGVTYEKLFF. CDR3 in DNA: TGTGCCAGCAGCTTGGGAGAGGGGGTGACCTATGAAAAACTGTTTTTT. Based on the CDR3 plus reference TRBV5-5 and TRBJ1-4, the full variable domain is DAGVTQSPTHLIKTRGQQVTLRCSPISGHKSVSWYQQVLGQGPQFIFQYYEKEERGRGNFPDRFSARQFPNYSSELNVNALLLGDSALYLCASSLGEGVTYEKLFFGSGTQLSVL.

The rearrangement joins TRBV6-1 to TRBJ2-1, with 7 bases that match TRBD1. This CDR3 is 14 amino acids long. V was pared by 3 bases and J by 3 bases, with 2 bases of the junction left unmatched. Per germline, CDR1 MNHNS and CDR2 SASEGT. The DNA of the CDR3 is TGTGCCAGCAGTGAGCGGACAGGCTACAATGAGCAGTTCTTC. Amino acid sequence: CASSERTGYNEQFF.

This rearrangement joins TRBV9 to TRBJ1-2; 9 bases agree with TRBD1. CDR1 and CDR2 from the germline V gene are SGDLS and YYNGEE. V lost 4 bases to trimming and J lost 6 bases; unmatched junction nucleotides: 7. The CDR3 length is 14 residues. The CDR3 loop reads CASSLLDRGDGYTF. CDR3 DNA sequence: TGTGCCAGCAGCCTGCTGGACAGGGGTGATGGCTACACCTTC.

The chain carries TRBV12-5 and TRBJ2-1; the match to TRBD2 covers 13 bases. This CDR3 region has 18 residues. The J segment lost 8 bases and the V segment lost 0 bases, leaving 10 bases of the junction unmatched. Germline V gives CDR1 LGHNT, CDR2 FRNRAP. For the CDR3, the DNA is TGTGCTAGTGGTTTGGTACTAGCGGGGGGGCCTCAGGTCTATGAGCAGTTCTTC. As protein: CASGLVLAGGPQVYEQFF.